This T cell receptor beta chain was identified during a study of blood T cell repertoires in COVID-19 (dated by TCRdb to the early 2020s). Background for the entire study: Samples covering the acute and convalescent phases of COVID-19 were provided by collaborators in the United States, Italy and Spain. The prospective study material was composed of cDNA or gDNA derived from T cells, B-cell-depleted T cells, or PBMCs. Deeply sampled blood TCRbeta repertoires from subjects exposed to, actively infected with, or recovered from COVID-19 were included in the dataset. The repertoires were released in a freely available public database meant as a resource for research on the immune response to SARS-CoV-2. The samples were drawn from two sources: the first 160 participants of the ongoing ImmuneRACE study, and 1,000 to 1,500 subjects contributed by 6 global collaborators. Sample metadata almost always included a de-identified subject ID, COVID-19 status, age in years and sex. Where available, HLA class I and class II types were obtained from metadata supplied by the sample provider rather than from assay-based typing.

The immunoSEQ Assay, a bias-controlled multiplex PCR, was used to amplify TCRbeta CDR3 regions from genomic DNA. The study's processing was this. The number of nucleated cells in each sample was estimated by amplification of reference gene primers within the assay. Sequence reads were collapsed and filtered to measure the absolute abundance of every unique TCRbeta CDR3 rearrangement. For each sample, productive Simpson clonality was calculated by taking the square root of Simpson's diversity index across productive rearrangements. The table comes from immuneACCESS by way of TCRdb, which keeps in-frame sequences with V and J called. Part of the clones is missing from these tables; in studies checked, under half for an unresolved V gene and the rest for unknown reasons. The V and J calls and clone size come from that table; D and trimming were worked out from the DNA. This sample gives over 150,000 clones in total; over 80% of them show up just once. The ten largest clones take up approximately 2.9% of the sample.

Counted from cysteine to phenylalanine, this CDR3 has 16 amino acids. Only the CDR3 DNA is retained, 48 bases long and in frame from the first base. The V and J ends are trimmed by 0 bases and 0 bases, leaving 12 bases between them. The CDR1 and CDR2 encoded by the germline V gene are SGHRS and YFSETQ. General conclusions and limits of the study: The amount of clinical and demographic metadata varied by source and participant and was provided uncurated.

Collaborating institutions collected whole blood in K2EDTA tubes following their own protocols. For TCRbeta analysis, collaborators shipped samples as frozen whole blood, isolated PBMCs, or DNA extracted from either of those sample types. Comments on this clone: It lacks a known antigen. No much larger clone is present one base from it, and per-base qualities are unavailable.

The clonotype comes from a woman aged 55-70 years with acute or convalescent COVID-19. The source material was peripheral blood. The rearranged chain carries TRBV5-1 and TRBJ1-2; the D gene is unclear. For the CDR3, the sequence is CASSLALAETNYGYTF. The DNA is TGCGCCAGCAGCTTGGCCTTAGCGGAGACTAACTATGGCTACACCTTC.